This T cell receptor (beta chain) was obtained from a study of cytomegalovirus exposure and HLA in healthy donors. General study points: There were reportedly fewer N-insertions in an Asian-associated ancestry cluster than the approximately 670-donor mean, in a later analysis.

PCR amplification relied on 60 Vbeta primers (plus 13 Jbeta primers). TCRdb's table, derived via immunoSEQ multiplex PCR, lists solely in-frame clones and lacks some. This sample has about 160,000 clones, with roughly 80% found just once. To note about this clone: Its target is not known.

From germline, CDR1 is MNHNY and CDR2 SVGAGI (reference sequence). V was pared by 2 bases and J by 2 bases, with 10 bases between. The CDR3 totals 16 residues. This chain connects TRBV6-6 to TRBJ2-6; D is undetermined. Input material: PBMCs. The sequence derives from a man younger than 35 in good health and CMV-seronegative. CDR3 sequence (DNA): TGTGCCAGCAGTTACCAGACTCTCCCTGGGGCCAACGTCCTGACTTTC. Protein sequence: CASSYQTLPGANVLTF.